This T cell receptor (beta chain) was observed in a study of blood T cell repertoires in COVID-19. Study summary: Acute-phase and convalescent COVID-19 samples originated in the United States, Italy and Spain.

Original handling: By means of reference gene primer amplification, nucleated cell counts were estimated. Measured with immunoSEQ multiplex PCR; TCRdb has only the in-frame clones, and not every one. The V and J calls and clone size come from that table; D and trimming were worked out from the DNA. The sample lists 200,000 to 250,000 clones, approximately 90% occurring once. Germline CDR1 reads SNHLY; CDR2 reads FYNNEI. Trimming removed 6 bases from V and 1 base from J, with 13 bases in between. The CDR3 sequence is 14 residues long. The chain joins TRBV2 to TRBJ2-7; the D gene is possibly TRBD2 (5 bases). This clonotype was sampled from a young man with COVID-19, enrolled during active disease. Specimen: peripheral blood. This CDR3 is CASSPRRTSYEQYF. The DNA of the CDR3 is TGTGCCAGCAGCCCTAGGAGGACGTCCTACGAGCAGTACTTC.